The T cell receptor beta chain described here comes from a study of cytomegalovirus exposure and HLA in healthy donors. Study information: Earlier, almost 120 million unique TCR beta sequences were recovered from about 170 million T cells by an analysis.

PCR involved 60 Vbeta and 13 Jbeta primers. TCRdb's copy holds only in-frame clones and misses some; the assay was immunoSEQ multiplex PCR. This sample has some 130,000 clones, with roughly 71% found just once. The CDR3 runs 17 residues. Germline lookup yields CDR1 MDHEN and CDR2 SYDVKM. The V end was cut by 3 bases, the J end by 0 bases, with 15 bases between. Findings and limits, study-wide: The study reported that TCR beta sequences accurately predicted HLA-A and HLA-B alleles in most subjects.

To note about this clone: Its antigen is not known.

This clonotype was obtained from a man aged 25 to 40 in good health and CMV-seronegative. The chain combines TRBV28 with TRBJ1-5, with a possible D match to TRBD1 (6 bases). The sequenced sample was PBMCs. DNA of the CDR3: TGTGCCAGCAGTTTTGTTAAGGGGGGGTATAGCAATCAGCCCCAGCATTTT. It codes for CASSFVKGGYSNQPQHF.